Each of the 10 T cell receptor beta chains below was sequenced from the same sample in a study of identical twins. TCRdb reprocessed the 5' RACE reads with MiXCR, giving one entry per CDR3 protein. The sample consists of under 300,000 distinct CDR3 sequences, approximately 7.1% of them appearing once. This sample was also put to use in a study of T cells expressing NK-cell markers.

Sequencing was carried out using CD8+ T cells sorted from blood. The source of these receptors is a woman aged 18 to 35 in good health.

For the CDR3, the DNA is TGTGCCAGCAGACAGACAGGGGGATCCTACGAGCAGTACTTC. It encodes CASRQTGGSYEQYF. The chain recombines TRBV27 with TRBJ2-7; 9 bases align to TRBD1. V lost 6 bases, J lost 1 base, and 4 bases stayed unmatched. The CDR3 is 14 residues long. In germline, CDR1 is MNHEY, CDR2 SMNVEV (reference sequence).

This clonotype was seen only a few times. The V call is TRBV5-1, the J call TRBJ2-7, with unresolved D. CDR1 SGHRS and CDR2 YFSETQ come from the germline V gene. CDR3 size: 15 residues. Trimming removed 0 bases at V and 3 bases at J, with 13 bases between. CDR3 nucleotides: TGCGCCAGCAGCTTGGAGCCAGAAGTGGGCTACGAGCAGTACTTC. This gives the protein CASSLEPEVGYEQYF. The full variable domain, completed using reference TRBV5-1 and TRBJ2-7, is KAGVTQTPRYLIKTRGQQVTLSCSPISGHRSVSWYQQTPGQGLQFLFEYFSETQRNKGNFPGRFSGRQFSNSRSEMNVSTLELGDSALYLCASSLEPEVGYEQYFGPGTRLTVT.

This clonotype was seen ten or more times. The V gene is TRBV12-3 or TRBV12-4, the J gene TRBJ2-5; D remains unclear. The CDR3 runs 11 residues. Trimming took off 6 bases at V and 2 bases at J, with 4 bases between the two ends. DNA for the CDR3: TGTGCCAGCAGCATACAAGAGACCCAGTACTTC. As protein: CASSIQETQYF.

The chain joins TRBV29-1 to TRBJ1-1; D is uncertain. Germline V CDR1 and CDR2: SQVTM, ANQGSEA. The V gene lost 1 base and the J gene lost 1 base, with 1 base spanning the gap. The CDR3 has 11 amino acids. CDR3 amino acids: CSVEANTEAFF. CDR3 nucleotide sequence: TGCAGCGTTGAAGCGAACACTGAAGCTTTCTTT.

V and J are TRBV11-2 and TRBJ2-7, with TRBD2 as a possible D gene (7 bases). CDR3 length equals 16 residues. Germline CDR1 reads SGHAT; CDR2 reads FQNNGV. Trimming pared 4 bases from V and 0 bases from J, leaving 16 bases between. CDR3 residues: CASSSFGGAYSYEQYF. In DNA, the CDR3 is TGTGCCAGCAGCTCCTTTGGGGGGGCTTACTCCTACGAGCAGTACTTC. The entire variable domain, with the rest obtained from reference TRBV11-2 and TRBJ2-7, is as follows: EAGVAQSPRYKIIEKRQSVAFWCNPISGHATLYWYQQILGQGPKLLIQFQNNGVVDDSQLPKDRFSAERLKGVDSTLKIQPAKLEDSAVYLCASSSFGGAYSYEQYFGPGTRLTVT.

This clonotype occurred once. This chain links TRBV20-1 with TRBJ2-1; TRBD2 matches 11 bases. J gave up 7 bases and V 0 bases, and 5 bases lay outside the gene matches. CDR1 is DFQATT, CDR2 SNEGSKA, per germline (reference sequence). This CDR3 has 15 residues. CDR3 DNA sequence: TGCAGTGCTAGAGAAGTAGCGGGGGGGAAGAATGAGCAGTTCTTC. Amino acids: CSAREVAGGKNEQFF.

The chain couples TRBV27 to TRBJ2-1; 15 nucleotides agree with TRBD2. The ends lost 5 bases at V and 4 bases at J; junction bases unmatched: 6. The CDR3 is 17 residues long. Germline CDR1 MNHEY, CDR2 SMNVEV (reference sequence). CDR3 DNA: TGTGCCAGCAGTCCAAGGACTAGCGGGAGGGGTTACAATGAGCAGTTCTTC. This sequence encodes CASSPRTSGRGYNEQFF.

This clonotype has just a few counts. The V gene is TRBV6-5, the J gene TRBJ2-7; D perhaps matches TRBD1 (5 bases). Between the trimmed V and J ends, which lost 4 bases and 5 bases, there was a span of 15 bases. The germline V gene has CDR1 MNHEY and CDR2 SVGAGI. CDR3 size: 14 residues. The CDR3 protein is CASSSWAGLNEQYF. For the CDR3, the DNA is TGTGCCAGCAGTTCTTGGGCAGGGCTGAACGAGCAGTACTTC.

This clonotype turned up a few times. The chain joins TRBV7-2 to TRBJ2-1; no clear D. Trimming stripped 1 base from V and 1 base from J, with 8 bases between. Germline assignment: CDR1 SGHTA and CDR2 FQGNSA. This CDR3 region has 15 residues. CDR3 nucleotide sequence: TGTGCCAGCAGCTTAGGACTGGGATCCTACAATGAGCAGTTCTTC. Translated: CASSLGLGSYNEQFF.

The rearrangement joins TRBV11-2 to TRBJ2-2, with D uncertain. Trimming took 0 bases from V and 6 from J, leaving 11 bases between them. In germline, CDR1 is SGHAT, CDR2 FQNNGV. The CDR3 has 15 residues. CDR3 sequence: CASSLEWGVPGELFF. In DNA, the CDR3 is TGTGCCAGCAGCTTAGAGTGGGGTGTGCCCGGGGAGCTGTTTTTT.